One and the same sample provided the 5 T cell receptor beta chains below, sequenced in a study of blood T cell repertoires in COVID-19. Assay: immunoSEQ multiplex PCR; the TCRdb copy retains only in-frame clones and omits some. There are 200,000 to 250,000 clones in the sample; over 70% occur only once, and 7.2% lies in the top ten. The specimen sequenced was peripheral blood. The receptors derive from a woman aged 70-85 years with acute or convalescent COVID-19.

The chain employs TRBV5-1 and TRBJ1-2; the match to TRBD1 covers 8 bases. CDR1 and CDR2 from the germline V gene are SGHRS and YFSETQ. CDR3 length equals 14 residues. The V segment lost 4 bases and the J segment 4 bases; nucleotides outside the gene matches: 6. DNA of the CDR3: TGCGCCAGCAGCGACAGGGGTGGAGGCTATGGCTACACCTTC. Translation gives CASSDRGGGYGYTF.

This clone has only one observation. The chain is built from TRBV9 and TRBJ2-6; D is unresolved. V was cut by 4 bases and J by 2 bases, with 10 bases left in between. The CDR3 length is 15 residues. Per germline, CDR1 SGDLS and CDR2 YYNGEE. CDR3 region: CASSTRQAGANVLTF. CDR3 coding DNA: TGTGCCAGCAGCACCCGACAAGCTGGGGCCAACGTCCTGACTTTC. The full variable domain, completed using reference TRBV9 and TRBJ2-6, is DSGVTQTPKHLITATGQRVTLRCSPRSGDLSVYWYQQSLDQGLQFLIQYYNGEERAKGNILERFSAQQFPDLHSELNLSSLELGDSALYFCASSTRQAGANVLTFGAGSRLTVL.

This clone was counted only a few times. J is TRBJ2-2 and V is TRBV2; 9 nucleotides align to TRBD1. The CDR3 totals 13 residues. Germline CDR1 reads SNHLY; CDR2 reads FYNNEI. J lost 6 bases, V lost 4 bases, and 0 bases had no gene match. The CDR3 region is CASSGQGAGELFF. The CDR3 DNA is TGTGCCAGCAGTGGACAGGGGGCCGGGGAGCTGTTTTTT.

CDR3 DNA sequence: TGTGCCACCAGTGTCCGAGCCATACAGGGATACATGTCCTACGAGCAGTACGTC. As protein: CATSVRAIQGYMSYEQYV. This rearrangement joins TRBV24-1 to TRBJ2-7, with D possibly being TRBD1 (6 bases). CDR3 length equals 18 residues. CDR1 KGHDR and CDR2 SFDVKD come from the germline V gene. Trimming stripped 5 bases from V and 1 base from J, with 23 bases between.

CDR3 region: CASSLEGASGVSYEQYF. DNA for the CDR3: TGTGCCAGCAGCTTAGAAGGTGCTAGCGGGGTCTCCTACGAGCAGTACTTC. This chain links TRBV7-2 with TRBJ2-7; 9 bases match TRBD2. Looked up from germline, CDR1 is SGHTA and CDR2 is FQGNSA. V dropped 1 base and J dropped 0; count of bases not matched to a gene: 7. The CDR3 has 17 amino acids.